This T cell receptor (beta chain) was documented in a study of shared clonotypes between healthy human individuals. The donors, healthy adults who were HIV-negative, had experienced no recent acute infections or vaccinations. The protocol was immunoSEQ multiplex PCR, while the TCRdb copy is restricted to in-frame clones and leaves out a portion. The sample includes 2 million to 2.5 million clones, around 95% seen only once; the top ten take approximately 0.13%. V shed 0 bases and J shed 2 bases, with 9 bases lying between them. This CDR3 region has 14 residues. The germline V gene encodes CDR1 SGHRS and CDR2 YFSETQ.

The sequence was collected from a man between 18 and 29 years old in good health. The material sequenced was naive CD4+ T cells sorted from blood. Subset defined: CD45RA+ positively selected. This chain joins TRBV5-1 and TRBJ2-7; D not certain. The CDR3 region is CASSLGPPAYEQYF. Here the CDR3 DNA reads TGCGCCAGCAGCTTGGGTCCGCCCGCCTACGAGCAGTACTTC. Combining the CDR3 with reference TRBV5-1 and TRBJ2-7 gives the whole variable domain KAGVTQTPRYLIKTRGQQVTLSCSPISGHRSVSWYQQTPGQGLQFLFEYFSETQRNKGNFPGRFSGRQFSNSRSEMNVSTLELGDSALYLCASSLGPPAYEQYFGPGTRLTVT.